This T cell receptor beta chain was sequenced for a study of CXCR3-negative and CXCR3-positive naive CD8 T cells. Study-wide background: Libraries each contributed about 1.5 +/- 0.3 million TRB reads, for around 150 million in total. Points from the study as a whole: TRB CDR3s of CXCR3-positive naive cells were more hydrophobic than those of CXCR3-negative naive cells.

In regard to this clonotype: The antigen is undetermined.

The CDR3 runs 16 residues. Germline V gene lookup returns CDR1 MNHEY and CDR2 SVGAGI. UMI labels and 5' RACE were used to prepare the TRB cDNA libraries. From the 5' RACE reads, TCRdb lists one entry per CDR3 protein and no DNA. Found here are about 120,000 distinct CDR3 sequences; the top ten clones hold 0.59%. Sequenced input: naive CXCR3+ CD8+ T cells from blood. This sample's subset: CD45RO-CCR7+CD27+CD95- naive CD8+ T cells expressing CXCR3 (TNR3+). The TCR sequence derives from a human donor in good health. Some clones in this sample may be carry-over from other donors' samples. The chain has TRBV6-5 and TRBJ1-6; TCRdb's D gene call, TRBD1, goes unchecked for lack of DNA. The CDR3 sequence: CASSYVQGEGYSPLHF.